The entry below describes one T cell receptor (beta chain). The authors ran the immunoSEQ assay, v3.0, at survey level. Libraries were prepared by immunoSEQ multiplex PCR; TCRdb keeps only in-frame clonotypes and omits some of them. The sample lists 27,000 or so clones, roughly 80% occurring once. V lost 5 bases and J lost 4; bases outside the gene matches: 6. The CDR3 is made up of 14 amino acids. Per the germline V gene, CDR1 is SGHTA and CDR2 is FQGNSA. The record originates from a study of long-term antiretroviral therapy in people with HIV. Looking at the study overall: It was about a decade after the earliest samples that the 2015 immediate-ART recommendation appeared.

Every one of the participants with HIV received treatment in the United States. This receptor was taken from a man aged 18 to 29 with HIV. The chain uses TRBV7-2 and TRBJ1-2, with TRBD1 matching 8 bases. The sample was unsorted PBMCs, taken 0.8 years before starting antiretroviral therapy. Here the CDR3 reads CASSPRQGFYGYTF. The CDR3 bases are TGTGCCAGCAGCCCAAGACAGGGGTTCTATGGCTACACCTTC.